Listed here are 24 T cell receptor beta chains from one sample, sequenced in a study of blood T cell repertoires in COVID-19. Clones were sequenced by immunoSEQ multiplex PCR, and TCRdb holds only the in-frame ones, with some missing. The table lists 150,000 to 200,000 clones, 85% to 90% of them singletons. Sequencing input: peripheral blood. These receptors were taken from a man aged 45-65 years who had recovered from COVID-19.

The chain has TRBV5-4 and TRBJ1-1; TRBD1 matches 9 bases. The CDR3 loop spans 12 amino acids. Losses at the gene ends were 5 bases for V and 12 bases for J; bases not matched to a gene: 8. Germline values: CDR1 SGHNT, CDR2 YYREEE (reference sequence). The CDR3 protein is CASSPGTGRTFF. CDR3 DNA: TGTGCCAGCAGTCCCGGGACAGGGCGAACTTTCTTT.

This clone was observed a handful of times. The V gene is TRBV27, the J gene TRBJ1-6; 7 nucleotides line up with TRBD1. The germline V gene encodes CDR1 MNHEY and CDR2 SMNVEV (reference sequence). V shed 5 bases, J shed 7 bases, and the junction held 11 bases outside the gene matches. The CDR3 extends over 16 amino acids. DNA for the CDR3: TGTGCCAGCAGTCCCTCGACAGGGCTAGGGAATTCACCCCTCCACTTT. The encoded protein is CASSPSTGLGNSPLHF.

V is TRBV7-2 and J is TRBJ2-3; 8 nucleotides match TRBD2. Looked up from germline, CDR1 is SGHTA and CDR2 is FQGNSA. The CDR3 contains 16 residues. Trimming took 1 base from V and 5 from J; bases not matched to a gene: 8. CDR3 nucleotide sequence: TGTGCCAGCAGCTTAGATATCGGGGGGGCCGGAGATACGCAGTATTTT. The encoded protein is CASSLDIGGAGDTQYF.

This clone was seen a handful of times. This chain connects TRBV18 to TRBJ1-2; the D is unclear. CDR3 length: 12 residues. Germline V CDR1 and CDR2: KGHSH, LQKENI. V was cut by 5 bases and J by 3 bases, with 7 bases left in between. The CDR3 is CASSFEDYGYTF. Written as DNA, the CDR3 is TGTGCCAGCTCATTTGAGGACTATGGCTACACCTTC.

The CDR3 loop is CASSIGGGTTNEKLFF. DNA for the CDR3: TGTGCCAGTAGTATAGGAGGGGGTACAACTAATGAAAAACTGTTTTTT. This chain joins TRBV19 and TRBJ1-4, with a possible D match to TRBD1 (6 bases). The CDR3 has 16 residues. Trimming cost V 1 base and J 0 bases, with 9 bases left between them. CDR1 and CDR2 (germline): LNHDA, SQIVND (reference sequence).

This CDR3 reads CASSQGGGEQYF. Written as DNA, the CDR3 is TGCGCCAGCAGCCAAGGGGGGGGCGAGCAGTACTTC. The chain combines TRBV4-3 with TRBJ2-7, with 7 positions matching TRBD2. CDR1 and CDR2 (germline): LGHNA, YSLEER. The CDR3 sequence is 12 residues long. Unmatched junction bases numbered 0, after V lost 1 base and J lost 6 bases.

The chain carries TRBV27 and TRBJ1-2; 9 positions agree with TRBD1. CDR1 and CDR2 from the germline V gene are MNHEY and SMNVEV (reference sequence). Unmatched junction bases numbered 7, after V lost 6 bases and J lost 5 bases. CDR3 length equals 14 residues. The CDR3 reads CASRKTGGEYGYTF. CDR3 nucleotide sequence: TGTGCCAGCAGAAAGACAGGGGGAGAGTATGGCTACACCTTC.

The V call is TRBV7-3, the J call TRBJ1-5, with 7 bases matching TRBD1. Trimming cost V 2 bases and J 5 bases; bases outside gene matches: 6. Germline values: CDR1 SGHTA, CDR2 FQGTGA. This CDR3 is built from 15 residues. CDR3 sequence (DNA): TGTGCCAGCAGCTTACCGGACAGGACCTATCAGCCCCAGCATTTT. Translated: CASSLPDRTYQPQHF.

V usage is TRBV7-3 and J usage is TRBJ2-2, with 7 bases lining up with TRBD2. This CDR3 is 18 amino acids long. The V gene end was trimmed by 0 bases and the J gene end by 1 base; junction bases not matched to a gene: 8. Germline CDR1 and CDR2: SGHTA and FQGTGA. The CDR3 DNA is TGTGCCAGCAGCTTAACACCTTTAGCGGGTGGGAACACCGGGGAGCTGTTTTTT. Its protein is CASSLTPLAGGNTGELFF.

This sequence joins TRBV7-2 and TRBJ2-1; 9 nucleotides agree with TRBD2. This CDR3 has 14 amino acids. V was pared by 1 base and J by 6 bases, with 1 base of the junction left unmatched. Germline V gene sequence: CDR1 SGHTA, CDR2 FQGNSA. Here the CDR3 reads CASSLGTSVNEQFF. The CDR3 bases are TGTGCCAGCAGCTTAGGGACTAGCGTCAATGAGCAGTTCTTC.

V and J are TRBV7-2 and TRBJ2-5; D not certain. CDR1 and CDR2 (germline): SGHTA, FQGNSA. Trimming cost V 4 bases and J 5 bases, with 11 bases left between them. The CDR3 has 13 amino acids. The CDR3 reads CASSSGFSETQYF. The DNA of the CDR3 is TGTGCCAGCAGCTCAGGCTTTTCGGAGACCCAGTACTTC. Full variable domain (outside the CDR3, taken from reference TRBV7-2 and TRBJ2-5): GAGVSQSPSNKVTEKGKDVELRCDPISGHTALYWYRQSLGQGLEFLIYFQGNSAPDKSGLPSDRFSAERTGGSVSTLTIQRTQQEDSAVYLCASSSGFSETQYFGPGTRLLVL.

J is TRBJ2-1 and V is TRBV2; 7 nucleotides agree with TRBD2. Germline values: CDR1 SNHLY, CDR2 FYNNEI. CDR3 length: 15 residues. The junction had 5 bases not matched to a gene; V was cut back by 2 bases and J by 4 bases. CDR3 amino acids: CASSEKAGIYNEQFF. CDR3 nucleotide sequence: TGTGCCAGCAGTGAAAAAGCGGGAATATACAATGAGCAGTTCTTC. The full variable domain, in which reference TRBV2 and TRBJ2-1 provide the parts outside the CDR3, is EPEVTQTPSHQVTQMGQEVILRCVPISNHLYFYWYRQILGQKVEFLVSFYNNEISEKSEIFDDQFSVERPDGSNFTLKIRSTKLEDSAMYFCASSEKAGIYNEQFFGPGTRLTVL.

The rearrangement joins TRBV2 to TRBJ2-2; D might be TRBD1 (5 bases). CDR3 length equals 13 residues. V lost 4 bases and J 3 bases, leaving 6 bases between the germline ends. Germline V gene data show CDR1 as SNHLY and CDR2 as FYNNEI. CDR3 loop: CASSVGDTGELFF. In nucleotides, the CDR3 is TGTGCCAGCAGTGTAGGGGACACCGGGGAGCTGTTTTTT.

This clone was observed once. The chain has TRBV5-1 and TRBJ1-4; D gene unclear. V gave up 0 bases and J gave up 0 bases, with 6 bases separating them. The CDR3 totals 15 residues. The germline V gene encodes CDR1 SGHRS and CDR2 YFSETQ. CDR3 loop: CASSLVGATNEKLFF. CDR3 sequence (DNA): TGCGCCAGCAGCTTGGTCGGAGCAACTAATGAAAAACTGTTTTTT.

The V and J genes are TRBV30 and TRBJ1-2; possible D gene TRBD1, 5 bases. The CDR3 contains 14 residues. The germline V gene has CDR1 GTSNPN and CDR2 SVGIG (reference sequence). Trimming removed 3 bases from V and 6 bases from J, with 17 bases in between. CDR3 in amino acids: CAWSVRRAGHGYTF. The CDR3 DNA is TGTGCCTGGAGCGTCAGGAGGGCAGGGCATGGCTACACCTTC.

This clone was detected once. The J gene is TRBJ2-5, the V gene TRBV7-3, with D tentatively TRBD2 (5 bases). Germline V gives CDR1 SGHTA, CDR2 FQGTGA. Trimming shortened V by 5 bases and J by 5 bases, and 18 bases separated the two germline ends. The CDR3 runs 15 residues. CDR3 protein: CASSPTSDPGETQYF. The DNA for the CDR3 is TGTGCCAGCAGCCCGACGAGTGACCCGGGGGAGACCCAGTACTTC. The variable domain in full, completed from reference TRBV7-3 and TRBJ2-5, reads GAGVSQTPSNKVTEKGKYVELRCDPISGHTALYWYRQSLGQGPEFLIYFQGTGAADDSGLPNDRFFAVRPEGSVSTLKIQRTERGDSAVYLCASSPTSDPGETQYFGPGTRLLVL.

The J gene is TRBJ2-7, the V gene TRBV10-3, with a weak D call TRBD1 (5 bases). Germline loops: CDR1 ENHRY, CDR2 SYGVKD. V lost 6 bases and J 6 bases, leaving 12 bases between the germline ends. The length of the CDR3 is 12 residues. The CDR3 loop is CAISQGNGEQYF. The CDR3 nucleotides read TGTGCCATCAGCCAGGGAAACGGCGAGCAGTACTTC.

The chain recombines TRBV2 with TRBJ1-3; no firm D call. Per the germline V gene, CDR1 is SNHLY and CDR2 is FYNNEI. The length of the CDR3 is 11 residues. V was clipped by 11 bases and J by 6 bases, with 11 bases between them. The CDR3 DNA reads as TGTGCCGGAAAGACACTAAACACCATATATTTT. It encodes CAGKTLNTIYF.

The CDR3 DNA reads TGTGCCAGCAGCCAAGTGATGGGACTAGCGGGCAATGAGCAGTTCTTC. This sequence encodes CASSQVMGLAGNEQFF. This chain links TRBV3-1 (or the pseudogene TRBV3-2) with TRBJ2-1; 12 bases agree with TRBD2. This CDR3 has 16 amino acids. Looked up from germline, CDR1 is LGHDT and CDR2 is YNNKEL (reference sequence). V lost 1 base and J lost 6; bases outside the gene matches: 4.

This clone was found a few times. This chain joins TRBV28 and TRBJ2-7; the D gene is possibly TRBD2 (6 bases). V lost 8 bases to trimming and J lost 0 bases, with 14 bases between them. Germline CDR1 and CDR2: MDHEN and SYDVKM. The CDR3 spans 14 residues. Here the CDR3 DNA reads TGTGCCAGCGCTGTCCGGGGGACCTCCTACGAGCAGTACTTC. Its translation is CASAVRGTSYEQYF.

The chain recombines TRBV7-8 with TRBJ1-3; 8 nucleotides align to TRBD1. CDR1 and CDR2 (germline): SGHVS, FQNEAQ. CDR3 size: 15 residues. V lost 6 bases, J lost 0 bases, and 4 bases stayed unmatched. The CDR3 nucleotides are TGTGCCAGCAGAAGAGACAGGGGCTCTGGAAACACCATATATTTT. Translation: CASRRDRGSGNTIYF.

The chain carries TRBV2 and TRBJ1-1; tentative D call: TRBD1 (5 bases). In germline, CDR1 is SNHLY, CDR2 FYNNEI. Trimming stripped 0 bases from V and 3 bases from J, with 8 bases between. The CDR3 length is 14 residues. CDR3 coding DNA: TGTGCCAGCAGTGAAGCTAAGGGGCACACTGAAGCTTTCTTT. Its translation: CASSEAKGHTEAFF.

The genes are TRBV4-3 and TRBJ2-3, with 8 positions matching TRBD2. J gave up 4 bases and V 0 bases, and 12 bases lay outside the gene matches. Germline CDR1 is LGHNA and CDR2 is YSLEER. The CDR3 covers 18 residues. CDR3 in amino acids: CASSQDPLGAGAADTQYF. The CDR3 bases are TGCGCCAGCAGCCAAGATCCCCTCGGAGCGGGAGCAGCAGATACGCAGTATTTT.

V usage is TRBV6-6 and J usage is TRBJ2-1, with a tentative D call TRBD2 (5 bases). Germline CDR1 is MNHNY and CDR2 is SVGAGI (reference sequence). The CDR3 has 16 amino acids. V dropped 5 bases and J dropped 0 bases, with 14 bases sitting between them. The CDR3 DNA is TGTGCCAGCAGTCTCGGAGTAGCGAGCTCCTACAATGAGCAGTTCTTC. Amino acid sequence: CASSLGVASSYNEQFF.